This T cell receptor (beta chain) was recovered during a study of T cell responses to AZD1222 COVID-19 vaccine. The protocol was immunoSEQ multiplex PCR, while the TCRdb copy is restricted to in-frame clones and leaves out a portion. The data hold roughly 190,000 clones, with approximately 91% observed a single time. V dropped 5 bases and J dropped 2 bases, with 18 bases sitting between them. CDR1 MNHEY and CDR2 SMNVEV come from the germline V gene (reference sequence). The CDR3 length is 16 residues. Material: peripheral blood, obtained on day 0 of AZD1222 vaccination. This chain connects TRBV27 to TRBJ1-2, with D perhaps TRBD1 (5 bases). This receptor was identified in an adult in good health. In DNA form, the CDR3 reads TGTGCCAGCAGTCCTCTTCCGGGACGTCCCAACTATGGCTACACCTTC. Its translation: CASSPLPGRPNYGYTF.